The TCR beta chain described here comes from a study of shared clonotypes between healthy human individuals. Libraries were prepared by immunoSEQ multiplex PCR; TCRdb keeps only in-frame clonotypes and omits some of them. The sample shows approximately 340,000 clones, 70% to 75% of them seen only once. Germline CDR1 SGHVS, CDR2 FNYEAQ. The CDR3 totals 13 residues. With 1 base removed from V and 2 bases from J, the gap between germline ends came to 4 bases. A few counts support this clone. This chain connects TRBV7-6 to TRBJ2-3; D unclear. The clonotype was recovered from a man in his thirties or forties in good health. Sequencing input: memory CD4+ T cells sorted from blood. The subset is: CD45RA-negative fraction. CDR3 nucleotides: TGTGCCAGCAGCTTAGTTACCACAGATACGCAGTATTTT. The encoded protein is CASSLVTTDTQYF.